This T cell receptor (beta chain) was identified in a study of Ad26.COV2.S vaccination and SARS-CoV-2 variants (dated by TCRdb to 2020 to 2022). Context from the whole study: Donors in the vaccine arm were drawn from COV1001, a phase I-IIa trial of Ad26.COV2.S in healthy adults that was multicentre, randomized, double-blind and placebo-controlled. Ad26.COV2.S was administered intramuscularly at a dose of 5x10^10 or 1x10^11 viral particles, either as one shot or as two shots given 56 days apart. Investigators did not know the trial group allocation while performing experiments and assessing outcomes. Trial participants were randomized into five groups of five, in which low-dose or high-dose Ad26.COV2.S was given once or twice, or placebo was given on both occasions. A total of about 30 samples were included in the TCR-sequenced set, comprising around 19 Ad26.COV2.S vaccine recipients, 5 placebo recipients and 8 SARS-CoV-2 convalescent individuals. The specificity and breadth of SARS-CoV-2-reactive T cell receptors after Ad26.COV2.S vaccination were assessed by TCRbeta repertoire sequencing. The paper's findings and limits, for the study overall: Comparing responses between vaccine doses or regimens was not something the study was powered to do. After vaccination, spike-specific CD8+ and CD4+ T cell responses were reported to show substantial breadth. Vaccine and placebo recipients had similar non-spike TCR breadth, a finding consistent with the vaccine containing only spike. It was noted by the authors that total T cell responses may have been underestimated by the TCR breadth and depth analyses. Compared with placebo recipients, Ad26.COV2.S recipients showed higher spike-specific TCR breadth (P = 0.0014).

According to the study, the label for this sample's treatment or condition signals: roughly 19 received Ad26.COV2.S at low or high dose, single or two shots; 5 received placebo; per-sample allocation not given. Repertoires of vaccine and placebo recipients were sequenced from samples collected on day 63 after the first injection. Between 29 July and 7 August 2020, Cohort 1b enrolled fewer than 30 adults aged 18-55 years at one site in Boston, USA. Ad26.COV2.S was a replication-incompetent adenovirus type 26 vector expressing a prefusion-stabilized SARS-CoV-2 spike protein from the original Wuhan strain. Per the germline V gene (reference sequence), SGHAT is the CDR1 and FQDESV is the CDR2. V and J lose 5 bases and 5 bases, and a span of 19 bases separates them. From the cysteine up to the phenylalanine, the CDR3 has a length of 15 residues. Here the CDR3 DNA is all that survives: 45 bases in frame from base 1.

TCRbeta CDR3 regions were sequenced with the immunoSEQ Assay. After extraction, genomic DNA underwent amplification by bias-controlled multiplex PCR, followed by high-throughput sequencing. The original methods were these. To quantify the absolute abundance of every unique TCRbeta CDR3 region, sequences were collapsed and filtered. T cell fraction was estimated by normalizing TCRbeta template counts to usable DNA, with usable DNA measured through amplification of reference genes found in all nucleated cells. Repertoire TCRs were annotated as SARS-CoV-2-specific by exact matching of V gene, CDR3 amino acid sequence and J gene to a known reactive TCR set. The reference SARS-CoV-2 TCR set was obtained from MIRA and was filtered for enrichment in COVID-19-positive ImmuneCODE repertoires, whereby public or cross-reactive TCRs were removed. Using the MIRA antigens, annotated TCRs were further analysed by specific ORF or by position within an ORF. Breadth was defined as the number of annotated unique rearrangements divided by the total number of unique productive rearrangements, and depth was defined as the summed frequency of the annotated unique rearrangements. Two-sided Wilcoxon rank-sum tests were used to compare TCR breadth between groups. The immuneACCESS repertoire file appears here via TCRdb, limited to in-frame rearrangements. These files lack a portion of the clones; in checked studies, under half of the deficit traces to unresolved V genes, and the cause of the others is not known. V and J calls plus clone size are reproduced from that table; the DNA served to infer D and trimming. In this sample the table shows hundreds of thousands of clones, around 90% of which occur a single time. About 12% of the sample goes to the ten largest clones.

On this clone: Its binding antigen is unknown. Nothing much larger sits one base from this clone, and base qualities are not available.

Recombination connected TRBV11-1 to TRBJ2-7, with TRBD2 tentatively as D gene (7 bases match). The source material was peripheral blood, sampled in a trial of Ad26.COV2.S vaccine versus placebo. The sequence came from a person aged 18 to 65 who received the Ad26.COV2.S COVID-19 vaccine or a placebo. The CDR3 protein sequence reads: CASSPRGGGRDEQYF. The sequenced DNA is TGTGCCAGCAGCCCCCGGGGAGGGGGGCGGGACGAGCAGTACTTC.